This T cell receptor beta chain was found in a study of blood T cell repertoires in COVID-19. The table came from immunoSEQ multiplex PCR; TCRdb's copy has only in-frame clones and leaves some out. Counted here are some 130,000 clones, over 80% occurring once; the ten biggest clones make up approximately 1.8%. This clone has just a few counts. V was trimmed by 0 bases and J by 3 bases, leaving 11 bases between them. The CDR3 is 15 residues long. Germline CDR1 MGHRA, CDR2 YSYEKL. The receptor was derived from a man aged 70-80 years with acute or convalescent COVID-19. The sample was peripheral blood. The chain carries TRBV4-1 and TRBJ1-2, with unresolved D. DNA of the CDR3: TGCGCCAGCAGCCAAGAAGCACAGCCCTACTATGGCTACACCTTC. As protein: CASSQEAQPYYGYTF.